These 11 T cell receptor beta chains share one sample of origin, sequenced in a study of shared clonotypes between healthy human individuals. Positively selected for CCR7, the CD45RO-negative cells used as naive CD8 cells excluded terminally differentiated effector memory CD45RA+ cells. Sequencing was performed with immunoSEQ multiplex PCR; in TCRdb, only in-frame clones are kept and a portion is missing. The sample includes 600,000 or so clones, nearly 98% of them seen just once. What was sequenced was naive CD8+ T cells sorted from blood. These receptors came from a man aged 30 to 45 in good health.

V and J are TRBV6-5 and TRBJ2-7; tentatively, D is TRBD2 (5 bases). This CDR3 has 13 amino acids. Trimming pared 6 bases from V and 5 bases from J, leaving 14 bases between. The germline V gene encodes CDR1 MNHEY and CDR2 SVGAGI. CDR3 amino acids: CASSYYIGDEQYF. The CDR3, as DNA: TGTGCCAGCAGCTATTATATCGGGGACGAGCAGTACTTC.

This sequence joins TRBV27 and TRBJ2-3, with 11 bases lining up with TRBD2. Per germline, CDR1 MNHEY and CDR2 SMNVEV (reference sequence). V was clipped by 3 bases and J by 2 bases; unmatched bases: 7. The CDR3 loop spans 17 amino acids. The CDR3 nucleotides read TGTGCCAGCAGTTTTATGGGACTAGCGGCCCACACAGATACGCAGTATTTT. This translates into CASSFMGLAAHTDTQYF.

The V call is TRBV4-3, the J call TRBJ2-1; tentative D call: TRBD2 (5 bases). Germline V lookup: CDR1 LGHNA, CDR2 YSLEER. Between the trimmed V and J ends, which lost 0 bases and 0 bases, there was a span of 15 bases. The CDR3 loop spans 18 amino acids. The CDR3: CASSQDSSAGSSYNEQFF. DNA for the CDR3: TGCGCCAGCAGCCAAGATAGCTCGGCGGGTAGCTCCTACAATGAGCAGTTCTTC.

The chain is built from TRBV6-5 and TRBJ2-1; TRBD2 matches 10 bases. Unmatched junction bases numbered 10, after V lost 7 bases and J lost 7 bases. The CDR3 contains 15 residues. CDR1 and CDR2 (germline): MNHEY, SVGAGI. This CDR3 reads CASKLVAGGENEQFF. Here the CDR3 DNA reads TGTGCCAGCAAGCTTGTAGCGGGAGGTGAGAATGAGCAGTTCTTC.

This chain joins TRBV27 and TRBJ2-7; a possible D gene is TRBD2 (6 bases). This CDR3 has 14 amino acids. Germline-derived CDR1 and CDR2 are MNHEY and SMNVEV (reference sequence). V lost 4 bases and J lost 0, with 10 bases in between. The CDR3 protein is CASSSGGNSYEQYF. The CDR3 nucleotides read TGTGCCAGCAGTTCAGGAGGGAACTCCTACGAGCAGTACTTC.

The chain recombines TRBV5-1 with TRBJ1-4; a possible D gene is TRBD1 (6 bases). Trimming left V 2 bases short and J 5 bases short, with 10 bases between. The germline V gene encodes CDR1 SGHRS and CDR2 YFSETQ. This CDR3 has 14 amino acids. The CDR3 here is CASSFGQLNEKLFF. CDR3 coding DNA: TGCGCCAGCAGCTTCGGACAGCTGAATGAAAAACTGTTTTTT.

The chain recombines TRBV5-6 with TRBJ2-5, with 10 positions matching TRBD1. This CDR3 has 15 amino acids. The trim removed 4 bases at V and 5 bases at J, leaving 8 bases unmatched. Germline V gives CDR1 SGHDT, CDR2 YYEEEE. CDR3 region: CASSPVGQGDETQYF. The DNA for the CDR3 is TGTGCCAGCAGCCCCGTTGGACAGGGGGATGAGACCCAGTACTTC.

The genes are TRBV2 and TRBJ2-7, with D perhaps matching TRBD2 (5 bases). Trimming left V 8 bases short and J 6 bases short, with 17 bases between. Germline loops: CDR1 SNHLY, CDR2 FYNNEI. This CDR3 contains 13 residues. The CDR3 DNA reads TGTGCCAGCCCGTCGCCGGGTCGGGGCGAGCAGTACTTC. Translated: CASPSPGRGEQYF.

This chain links TRBV6-1 with TRBJ2-1, with TRBD1 identical over 7 bases. This CDR3 is built from 14 residues. Trimming at V came to 9 bases and at J to 1 base, leaving 6 bases not matched to a gene. Germline values: CDR1 MNHNS, CDR2 SASEGT. The CDR3: CARWGQRSYNEQFF. CDR3 DNA: TGTGCCAGGTGGGGACAGCGATCCTACAATGAGCAGTTCTTC.

CDR3 region: CASSLRDQGWTTEAFF. The CDR3 DNA is TGTGCCAGCAGCTTAAGGGATCAGGGGTGGACCACTGAAGCTTTCTTT. J is TRBJ1-1 and V is TRBV5-6; D perhaps matches TRBD1 (6 bases). Germline CDR1 reads SGHDT; CDR2 reads YYEEEE. The CDR3 runs to 16 residues. V lost 2 bases, J lost 4 bases, and 18 bases lay in between.

The chain links TRBV14 to TRBJ2-2; TRBD2 matches at 15 bases. Per germline, CDR1 SGHDN and CDR2 FVKESK. CDR3 length: 23 amino acids. The V and J ends lost 2 bases and 5 bases, in that order; junction bases with no gene match: 21. In DNA form, the CDR3 reads TGTGCCAGCAGCCAAAAAAGGTTCACCCCGGGACTAGCGGGAGGTATGCGGACCGGGGAGCTGTTTTTT. Protein product: CASSQKRFTPGLAGGMRTGELFF. The full variable domain, in which reference TRBV14 and TRBJ2-2 provide the parts outside the CDR3, is EAGVTQFPSHSVIEKGQTVTLRCDPISGHDNLYWYRRVMGKEIKFLLHFVKESKQDESGMPNNRFLAERTGGTYSTLKVQPAELEDSGVYFCASSQKRFTPGLAGGMRTGELFFGEGSRLTVL.